One and the same sample provided the 26 T cell receptor beta chains below, sequenced in a study of OX40 agonist ivuxolimab in advanced cancers. Produced via immunoSEQ multiplex PCR; TCRdb's table is partial and in-frame only. The table lists about 84,000 clones, 90% to 95% of them singletons. Here the sequenced sample was CD4+ or CD8+ T cells sorted from blood, taken in a trial of the OX40 agonist ivuxolimab. The source is an adult with an advanced solid tumor such as melanoma, head and neck, liver or kidney cancer.

This clone has more than one count but fewer than ten. CDR3 in DNA: TGTGCCAGCATGGATCGCGCAGTCCACTATGGCTACACCTTC. It yields the protein CASMDRAVHYGYTF. The rearrangement joins TRBV2 to TRBJ1-2, with D unclear. The CDR3 loop spans 14 amino acids. Germline CDR1 and CDR2: SNHLY and FYNNEI. Trimming took off 7 bases at V and 3 bases at J, with 15 bases between the two ends.

This chain joins TRBV5-1 and TRBJ2-7, with 7 bases fitting TRBD2. J gave up 0 bases and V 1 base, and 7 bases lay outside the gene matches. Germline V gene data show CDR1 as SGHRS and CDR2 as YFSETQ. The CDR3 covers 16 residues. For the CDR3, the DNA is TGCGCCAGCAGCTTGTCTAACCTAGCGGTCTCCTACGAGCAGTACTTC. Translation gives CASSLSNLAVSYEQYF.

The chain carries TRBV7-9 and TRBJ1-1, with D unclear. This CDR3 comprises 13 residues. Trimming removed 5 bases from V and 4 bases from J, with 11 bases in between. Germline CDR1 SEHNR, CDR2 FQNEAQ (reference sequence). CDR3 sequence reads: CASSRLVGTEAFF. The CDR3 DNA follows: TGTGCCAGCAGCCGGTTAGTTGGCACTGAAGCTTTCTTT.

Worth noting for this clone: The junction and the germline gene differ at one end; a read error may be behind it. The genes are TRBV7-9 and TRBJ2-7; maybe TRBD2 (6 bases). The CDR3 extends over 12 amino acids. Germline assignment: CDR1 SEHNR and CDR2 FQNEAQ (reference sequence). DNA of the CDR3: TGTGCCAGCAGCTTAGCGGGACTCTCCTTCCACTTC. Protein sequence: CASSLAGLSFHF.

This clone was observed a handful of times. The V gene is TRBV6-5, the J gene TRBJ1-2; D ambiguous. V was trimmed by 6 bases and J by 4 bases, leaving 12 bases between them. Germline values: CDR1 MNHEY, CDR2 SVGAGI. This CDR3 has 13 residues. CDR3 DNA: TGTGCCAGCAGCGCCACGCCCCTCTATGGCTACACCTTC. Residues: CASSATPLYGYTF.

This clone appeared once. The J gene is TRBJ2-3, the V gene TRBV6-5; 9 positions agree with TRBD2. V dropped 0 bases and J dropped 3; count of bases not matched to a gene: 1. Germline assignment: CDR1 MNHEY and CDR2 SVGAGI. The CDR3 runs 15 residues. The CDR3 DNA follows: TGTGCCAGCAGTTACTCGACTAGCGGTACAGATACGCAGTATTTT. Its protein is CASSYSTSGTDTQYF.

This sequence joins TRBV7-9 and TRBJ2-7; 15 nucleotides agree with TRBD2. After removal of 5 bases from V and 4 bases from J, the junction contained 6 bases not matched to a gene. The CDR3 spans 16 residues. CDR1 SEHNR and CDR2 FQNEAQ come from the germline V gene (reference sequence). This chain's CDR3 is CASSPGLAGGGYEQYF. As DNA, the CDR3 is TGTGCCAGCAGCCCGGGACTAGCGGGAGGTGGGTACGAGCAGTACTTC.

The chain employs TRBV10-3 and TRBJ2-5; 8 bases line up with TRBD1. Trimming cost V 1 base and J 5 bases; bases outside gene matches: 12. CDR3 size: 17 residues. The germline V gene encodes CDR1 ENHRY and CDR2 SYGVKD. CDR3 nucleotide sequence: TGTGCCATCAGTGAGTTATTCGCGCAGGGGGCCGGGGAGACCCAGTACTTC. Amino acids: CAISELFAQGAGETQYF.

The chain combines TRBV6-5 with TRBJ2-7, with a tentative D call TRBD2 (7 bases). The CDR3 is 15 residues long. Trimming cost V 4 bases and J 11 bases, with 24 bases left between them. CDR1 is MNHEY, CDR2 SVGAGI, per germline. The CDR3 DNA sequence: TGTGCCAGCAGTTCTCTCGGCGGGGGCGGAAAGGAGGAGTACTTC. This gives the protein CASSSLGGGGKEEYF.

CDR3 residues: CASSLWTDTIYF. In DNA form, the CDR3 reads TGTGCCAGCAGCTTATGGACGGACACCATATATTTT. J is TRBJ1-3 and V is TRBV7-9; no definite D call. V was shortened by 2 bases and J by 8 bases, with 7 bases between the two germline ends. CDR1 is SEHNR and CDR2 is FQNEAQ in the germline V gene (reference sequence). This CDR3 is 12 amino acids long. Looking up the rest from reference TRBV7-9 and TRBJ1-3 gives the full variable domain: DTGVSQNPRHKITKRGQNVTFRCDPISEHNRLYWYRQTLGQGPEFLTYFQNEAQLEKSRLLSDRFSAERPKGSFSTLEIQRTEQGDSAMYLCASSLWTDTIYFGEGSWLTVV.

The V gene is TRBV9, the J gene TRBJ2-3; D ambiguous. V lost 0 bases and J 6 bases, leaving 14 bases between the germline ends. CDR3 length equals 15 residues. Germline V gene sequence: CDR1 SGDLS, CDR2 YYNGEE. CDR3 DNA: TGTGCCAGCAGCGTAGCTTTTTCCAAGTGGGATACGCAGTATTTT. This sequence encodes CASSVAFSKWDTQYF. Full variable domain (missing parts from reference TRBV9 and TRBJ2-3): DSGVTQTPKHLITATGQRVTLRCSPRSGDLSVYWYQQSLDQGLQFLIQYYNGEERAKGNILERFSAQQFPDLHSELNLSSLELGDSALYFCASSVAFSKWDTQYFGPGTRLTVL.

The J gene is TRBJ2-1, the V gene TRBV10-3; a possible D gene is TRBD2 (6 bases). The ends were cut back, 3 bases at V and 4 bases at J, with 13 bases in the middle. Germline CDR1 reads ENHRY; CDR2 reads SYGVKD. This CDR3 contains 15 residues. The CDR3 loop is CAISEEGGTYNEQFF. CDR3 coding DNA: TGTGCCATCAGTGAAGAGGGCGGGACTTACAATGAGCAGTTCTTC.

Comment on this clone: One end of the junction is discordant with germline, which a read error may explain. J is TRBJ1-2 and V is TRBV4-3; 8 bases match TRBD1. CDR3 size: 15 residues. Germline-derived CDR1 and CDR2 are LGHNA and YSLEER. CDR3 in amino acids: CTSSQGTGTPLSYTF. CDR3 in DNA: TGCACCAGCAGCCAAGGGACAGGTACCCCTCTAAGCTACACCTTC.

The rearrangement links TRBV9 to TRBJ1-2; the D gene is possibly TRBD1 (5 bases). With 2 bases removed from V and 10 bases from J, the gap between germline ends came to 9 bases. The CDR3 sequence is 11 residues long. Germline lookup yields CDR1 SGDLS and CDR2 YYNGEE. The CDR3 here is CASSVRGIYTF. As DNA, the CDR3 is TGTGCCAGCAGCGTGAGGGGAATCTACACCTTC.

The chain combines TRBV19 with TRBJ2-7; D gene unclear. The germline CDR1 and CDR2 sequences are LNHDA and SQIVND (reference sequence). The CDR3 runs to 17 residues. Trimming took off 4 bases at V and 1 base at J, with 20 bases between the two ends. CDR3 region: CASSNTPPRVGSYEQYF. CDR3 coding DNA: TGTGCCAGTAGTAATACCCCCCCCCGGGTCGGATCCTACGAGCAGTACTTC.

CDR3 region: CASSRLGLGTDTQYF. CDR3 nucleotides: TGCGCCAGCAGCCGTTTGGGGCTTGGCACAGATACGCAGTATTTT. The rearrangement uses TRBV4-1 and TRBJ2-3; D may be TRBD1 (5 bases). The CDR3 has 15 residues. V was cut by 4 bases and J by 1 base, with 12 bases left in between. Germline CDR1 reads MGHRA; CDR2 reads YSYEKL.

This clone appeared once. The chain uses TRBV19 and TRBJ2-5, with D tentatively TRBD2 (7 bases). The germline V gene encodes CDR1 LNHDA and CDR2 SQIVND (reference sequence). The CDR3 spans 18 residues. Trimming cost V 4 bases and J 6 bases, with 27 bases left between them. CDR3 nucleotide sequence: TGTGCCAGTAGTACCGATGGGATTAGGATCGGGGGGCGGAAGACCCAGTACTTC. Its translation: CASSTDGIRIGGRKTQYF.

Remarks on this clone: Other DNA sequences in this sample translate to the same CDR3. The chain uses TRBV7-9 and TRBJ2-1; TRBD2 aligns across 8 bases. Germline V gene lookup returns CDR1 SEHNR and CDR2 FQNEAQ (reference sequence). V lost 3 bases, J lost 1 base, and 5 bases stayed unmatched. This CDR3 is 16 amino acids long. CDR3 protein: CASSFPSGSSYNEQFF. The CDR3 nucleotides are TGTGCCAGCAGCTTTCCCAGCGGGAGTTCCTACAATGAGCAGTTCTTC.

The chain employs TRBV2 and TRBJ2-1, with 10 bases fitting TRBD2. The trim removed 7 bases at V and 8 bases at J, leaving 17 bases unmatched. Germline CDR1 reads SNHLY; CDR2 reads FYNNEI. The CDR3 length is 17 residues. The CDR3: CASTTQASGRWVDEQFF. The CDR3 bases are TGTGCCAGCACCACACAGGCTAGCGGGAGATGGGTCGATGAGCAGTTCTTC.

V and J are TRBV6-5 and TRBJ2-7; D not certain. CDR3 length: 14 residues. From germline, CDR1 is MNHEY and CDR2 SVGAGI. V shed 5 bases and J shed 2 bases, with 13 bases lying between them. The CDR3 loop is CASSQRSAPYEQYF. The CDR3 nucleotides read TGTGCCAGCAGTCAAAGATCGGCCCCCTACGAGCAGTACTTC.

The rearrangement uses TRBV5-6 and TRBJ2-7; 10 positions agree with TRBD1. The V and J ends lost 4 bases and 6 bases, in that order; junction bases with no gene match: 4. The germline gives CDR1 SGHDT, CDR2 YYEEEE. CDR3 length: 13 amino acids. CDR3 loop: CASSLGQGGEQYF. DNA of the CDR3: TGTGCCAGCAGCCTTGGACAGGGGGGCGAGCAGTACTTC.

The chain combines TRBV9 with TRBJ2-7; 7 positions agree with TRBD2. This CDR3 has 16 residues. Trimming took 3 bases from V and 2 from J; bases not matched to a gene: 11. Per the germline V gene, CDR1 is SGDLS and CDR2 is YYNGEE. The CDR3 DNA reads as TGTGCCAGCAGCGGGTCAGGCGGGAGAAGGCCCTACGAGCAGTACTTC. It yields the protein CASSGSGGRRPYEQYF.

The rearrangement uses TRBV6-1 and TRBJ1-5, with 10 bases identical to TRBD1. This CDR3 is 17 amino acids long. Per the germline V gene, CDR1 is MNHNS and CDR2 is SASEGT. Losses at the gene ends were 4 bases for V and 0 bases for J; bases not matched to a gene: 6. The CDR3 is CASSGTGGYYSNQPQHF. CDR3 DNA sequence: TGTGCCAGCAGTGGGACAGGGGGATACTATAGCAATCAGCCCCAGCATTTT.

This sequence joins TRBV19 and TRBJ1-4, with D unresolved. This CDR3 region has 19 residues. Germline V gene data show CDR1 as LNHDA and CDR2 as SQIVND (reference sequence). V was pared by 0 bases and J by 2 bases, with 19 bases between. The CDR3 coding sequence is TGTGCCAGTAGTATAGATGAGCCGGGGAGAATTCCGACTAATGAAAAACTGTTTTTT. Encoded protein: CASSIDEPGRIPTNEKLFF.

The chain is built from TRBV5-6 and TRBJ1-1; TRBD1 is a possible D gene (6 bases). CDR1 is SGHDT, CDR2 YYEEEE, per germline. CDR3 length: 13 amino acids. V was clipped by 6 bases and J by 4 bases, with 13 bases between them. CDR3 bases: TGTGCCAGCACCCGGGGGCGCGGCACTGAAGCTTTCTTT. This sequence encodes CASTRGRGTEAFF.

This clone was observed a few times. The chain couples TRBV7-9 to TRBJ1-1; D gene unclear. CDR3 length equals 12 residues. Germline values: CDR1 SEHNR, CDR2 FQNEAQ (reference sequence). V was cut by 2 bases and J by 7 bases, with 8 bases left in between. In DNA, the CDR3 is TGTGCCAGCAGCTTAAGGCTCGGTGAAGCTTTCTTT. Translating gives CASSLRLGEAFF.